This TCR beta chain was identified in a study of blood T cell repertoires in COVID-19. Trimming at V came to 5 bases and at J to 4 bases, leaving 9 bases not matched to a gene. The CDR3 consists of 15 residues. Germline V gives CDR1 MNHEY, CDR2 SMNVEV (reference sequence). Sequenced by immunoSEQ multiplex PCR; TCRdb stores in-frame clones only, minus some. The sample includes some 320,000 clones, about 87% of them seen just once. Input material: peripheral blood. This TCR came from a woman in her twenties or thirties who had recovered from COVID-19. V gene TRBV27 combines with J gene TRBJ2-7; 9 bases agree with TRBD1. The DNA of the CDR3 is TGTGCCAGCAGTCCCGCCGGGACAGGGCTGTACGAGCAGTACTTC. Amino acids: CASSPAGTGLYEQYF.